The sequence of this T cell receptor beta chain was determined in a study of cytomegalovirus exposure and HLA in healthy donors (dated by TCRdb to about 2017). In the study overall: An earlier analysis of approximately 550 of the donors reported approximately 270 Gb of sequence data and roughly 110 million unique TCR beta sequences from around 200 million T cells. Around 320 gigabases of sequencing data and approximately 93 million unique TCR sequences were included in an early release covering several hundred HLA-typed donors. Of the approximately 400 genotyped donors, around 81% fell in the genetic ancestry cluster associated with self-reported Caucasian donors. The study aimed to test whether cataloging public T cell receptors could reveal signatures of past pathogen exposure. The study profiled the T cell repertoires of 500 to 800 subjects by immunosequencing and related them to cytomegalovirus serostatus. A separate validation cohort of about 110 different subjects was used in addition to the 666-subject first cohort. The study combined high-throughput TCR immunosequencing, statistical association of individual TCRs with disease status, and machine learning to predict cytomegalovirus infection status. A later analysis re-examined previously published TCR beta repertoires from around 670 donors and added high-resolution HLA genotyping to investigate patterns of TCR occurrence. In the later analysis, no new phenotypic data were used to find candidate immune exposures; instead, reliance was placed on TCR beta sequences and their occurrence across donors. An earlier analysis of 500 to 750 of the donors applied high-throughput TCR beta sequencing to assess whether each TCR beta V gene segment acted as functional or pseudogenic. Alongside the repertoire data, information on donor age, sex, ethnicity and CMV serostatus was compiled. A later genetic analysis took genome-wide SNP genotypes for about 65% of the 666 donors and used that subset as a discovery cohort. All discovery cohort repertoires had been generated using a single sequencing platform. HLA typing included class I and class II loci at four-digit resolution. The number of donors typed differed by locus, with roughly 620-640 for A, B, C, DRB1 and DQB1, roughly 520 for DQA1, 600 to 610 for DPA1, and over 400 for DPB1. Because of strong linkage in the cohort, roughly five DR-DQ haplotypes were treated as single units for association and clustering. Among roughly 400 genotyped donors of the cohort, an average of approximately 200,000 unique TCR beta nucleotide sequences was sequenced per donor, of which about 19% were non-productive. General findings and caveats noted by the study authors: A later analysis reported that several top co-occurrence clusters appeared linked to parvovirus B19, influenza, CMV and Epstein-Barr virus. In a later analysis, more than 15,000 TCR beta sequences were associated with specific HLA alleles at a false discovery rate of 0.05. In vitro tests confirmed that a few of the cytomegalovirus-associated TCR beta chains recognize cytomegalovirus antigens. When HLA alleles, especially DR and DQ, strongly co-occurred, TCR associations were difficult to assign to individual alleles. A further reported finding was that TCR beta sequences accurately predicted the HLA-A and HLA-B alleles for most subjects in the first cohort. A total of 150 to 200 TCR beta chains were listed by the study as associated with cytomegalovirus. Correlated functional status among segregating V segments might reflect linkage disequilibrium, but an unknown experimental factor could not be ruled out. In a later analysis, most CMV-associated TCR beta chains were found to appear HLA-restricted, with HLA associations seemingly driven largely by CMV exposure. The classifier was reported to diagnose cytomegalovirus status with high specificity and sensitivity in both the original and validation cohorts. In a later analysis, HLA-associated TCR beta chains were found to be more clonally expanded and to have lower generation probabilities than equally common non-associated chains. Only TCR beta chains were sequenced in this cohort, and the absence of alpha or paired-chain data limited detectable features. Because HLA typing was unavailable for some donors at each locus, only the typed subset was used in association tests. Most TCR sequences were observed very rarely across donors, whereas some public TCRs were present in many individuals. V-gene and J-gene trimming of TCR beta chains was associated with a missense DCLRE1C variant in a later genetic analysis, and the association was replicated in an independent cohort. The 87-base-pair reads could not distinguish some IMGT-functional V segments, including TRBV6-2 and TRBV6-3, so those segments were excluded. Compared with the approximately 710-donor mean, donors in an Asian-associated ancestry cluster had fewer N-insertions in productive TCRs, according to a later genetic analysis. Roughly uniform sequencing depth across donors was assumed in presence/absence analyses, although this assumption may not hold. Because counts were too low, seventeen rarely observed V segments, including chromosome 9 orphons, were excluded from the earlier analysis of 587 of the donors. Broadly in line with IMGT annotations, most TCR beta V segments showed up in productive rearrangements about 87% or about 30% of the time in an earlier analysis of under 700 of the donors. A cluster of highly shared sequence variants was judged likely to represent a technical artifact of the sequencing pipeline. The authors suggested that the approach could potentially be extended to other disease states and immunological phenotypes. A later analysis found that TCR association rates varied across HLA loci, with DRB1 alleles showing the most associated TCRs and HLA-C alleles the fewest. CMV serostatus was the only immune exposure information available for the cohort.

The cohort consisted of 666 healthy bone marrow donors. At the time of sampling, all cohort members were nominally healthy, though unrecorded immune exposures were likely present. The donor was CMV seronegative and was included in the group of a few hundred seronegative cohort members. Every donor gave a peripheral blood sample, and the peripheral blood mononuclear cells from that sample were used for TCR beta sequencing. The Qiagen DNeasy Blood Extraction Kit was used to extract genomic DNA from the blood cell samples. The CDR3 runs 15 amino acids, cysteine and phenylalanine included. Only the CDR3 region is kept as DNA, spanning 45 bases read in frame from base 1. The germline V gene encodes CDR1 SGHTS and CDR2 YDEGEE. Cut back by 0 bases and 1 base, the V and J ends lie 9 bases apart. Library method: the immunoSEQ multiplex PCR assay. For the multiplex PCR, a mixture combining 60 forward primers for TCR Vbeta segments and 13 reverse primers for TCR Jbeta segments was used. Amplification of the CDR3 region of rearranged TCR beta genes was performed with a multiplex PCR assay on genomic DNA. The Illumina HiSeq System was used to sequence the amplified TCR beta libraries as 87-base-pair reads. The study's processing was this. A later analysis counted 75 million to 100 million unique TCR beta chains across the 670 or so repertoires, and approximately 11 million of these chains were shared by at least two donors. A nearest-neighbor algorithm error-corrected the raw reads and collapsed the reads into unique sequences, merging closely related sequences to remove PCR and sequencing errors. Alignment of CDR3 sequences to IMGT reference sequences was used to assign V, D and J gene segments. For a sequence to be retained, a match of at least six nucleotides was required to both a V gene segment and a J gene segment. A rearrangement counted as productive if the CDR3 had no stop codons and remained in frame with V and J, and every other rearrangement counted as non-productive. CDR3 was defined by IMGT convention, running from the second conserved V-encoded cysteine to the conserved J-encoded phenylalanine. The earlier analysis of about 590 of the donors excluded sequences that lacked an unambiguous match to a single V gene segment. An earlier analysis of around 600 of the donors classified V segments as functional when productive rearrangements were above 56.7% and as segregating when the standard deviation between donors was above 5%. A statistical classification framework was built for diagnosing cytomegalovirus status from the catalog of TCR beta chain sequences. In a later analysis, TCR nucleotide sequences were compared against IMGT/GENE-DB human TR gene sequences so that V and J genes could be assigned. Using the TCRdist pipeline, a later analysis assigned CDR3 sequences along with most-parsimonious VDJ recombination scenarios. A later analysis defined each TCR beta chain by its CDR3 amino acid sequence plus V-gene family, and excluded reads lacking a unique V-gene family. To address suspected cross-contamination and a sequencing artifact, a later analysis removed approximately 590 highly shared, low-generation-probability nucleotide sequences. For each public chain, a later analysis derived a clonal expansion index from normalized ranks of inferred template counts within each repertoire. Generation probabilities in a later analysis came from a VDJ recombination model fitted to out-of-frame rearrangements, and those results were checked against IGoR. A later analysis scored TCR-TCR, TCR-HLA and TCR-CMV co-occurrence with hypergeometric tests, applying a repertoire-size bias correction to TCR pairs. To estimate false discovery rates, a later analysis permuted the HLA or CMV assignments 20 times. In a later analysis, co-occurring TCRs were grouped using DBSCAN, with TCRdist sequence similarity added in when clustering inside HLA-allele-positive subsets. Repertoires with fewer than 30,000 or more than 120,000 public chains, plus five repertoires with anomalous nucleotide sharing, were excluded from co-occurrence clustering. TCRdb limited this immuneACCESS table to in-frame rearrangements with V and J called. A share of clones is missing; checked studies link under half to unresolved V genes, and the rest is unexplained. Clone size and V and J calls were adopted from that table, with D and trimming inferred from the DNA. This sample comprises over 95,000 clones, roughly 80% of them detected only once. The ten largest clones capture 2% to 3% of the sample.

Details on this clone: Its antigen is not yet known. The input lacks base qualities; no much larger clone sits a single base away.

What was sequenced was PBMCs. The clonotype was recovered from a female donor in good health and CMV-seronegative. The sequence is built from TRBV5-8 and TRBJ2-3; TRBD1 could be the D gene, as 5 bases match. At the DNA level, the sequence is TGTGCCAGCAGCTTGGCCCTACAGGGCACAGATACGCAGTATTTT. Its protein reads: CASSLALQGTDTQYF.